This T cell receptor (beta chain) came from a study of blood T cell repertoires in COVID-19. Original analysis: Amplification with reference gene primers provided the estimates of nucleated cell counts. Sequencing was performed with immunoSEQ multiplex PCR; in TCRdb, only in-frame clones are kept and a portion is missing. That table supplies the V and J calls and clone size; D and trimming were determined from the DNA. The top ten hold roughly 5.5% of the sample, which has about 190,000 clones, 88% seen once. The J segment lost 0 bases and the V segment lost 3 bases, leaving 4 bases of the junction unmatched. Looked up from germline, CDR1 is KGHSH and CDR2 is LQKENI. The CDR3 runs to 16 residues.

Sequences were obtained from peripheral blood. The rearrangement links TRBV18 to TRBJ2-1; TRBD2 matches 8 bases. The receptor comes from a middle-aged man with active or convalescent COVID-19. The CDR3 coding sequence is TGTGCCAGCTCACCGAGAAGCGGGAGCTCCTACAATGAGCAGTTCTTC. This translates into CASSPRSGSSYNEQFF.